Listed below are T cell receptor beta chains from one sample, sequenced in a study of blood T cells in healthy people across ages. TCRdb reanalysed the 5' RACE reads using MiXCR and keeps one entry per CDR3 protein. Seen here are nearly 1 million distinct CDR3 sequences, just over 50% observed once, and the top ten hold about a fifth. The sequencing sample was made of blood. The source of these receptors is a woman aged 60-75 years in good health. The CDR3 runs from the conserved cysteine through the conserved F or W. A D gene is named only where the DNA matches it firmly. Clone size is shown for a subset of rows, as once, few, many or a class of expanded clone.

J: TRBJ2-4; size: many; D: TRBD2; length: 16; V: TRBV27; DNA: TGTGCCAGCAGTGCCTATAGCGGGACGGCCAAAAACATTCAGTACTTC; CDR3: CASSAYSGTAKNIQYF
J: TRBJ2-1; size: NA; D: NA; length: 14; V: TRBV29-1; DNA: TGCAGCGTTGTCTCCGGTTTTACCTACAATGAGCAGTTCTTC; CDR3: CSVVSGFTYNEQFF
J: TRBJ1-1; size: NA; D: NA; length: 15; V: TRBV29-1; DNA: TGCAGCGTTGGAGCCCCGCTAGGGGTGAACACTGAAGCTTTCTTT; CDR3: CSVGAPLGVNTEAFF
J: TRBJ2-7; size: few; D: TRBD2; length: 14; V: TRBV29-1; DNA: TGCAGCGTGTTCACTAGCGGGAGGGCCAACGAGCAGTACTTC; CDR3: CSVFTSGRANEQYF
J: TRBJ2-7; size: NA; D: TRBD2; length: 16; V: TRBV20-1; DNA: TGCAGTGCTAGATTTGCGAGCGGGAGTAGGTCCTACGAGCAGTACTTC; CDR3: CSARFASGSRSYEQYF
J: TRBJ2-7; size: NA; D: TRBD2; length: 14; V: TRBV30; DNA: TGTGCCTGGAGTGCCGGGGGGAGCTCCTACGAGCAGTACTTC; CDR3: CAWSAGGSSYEQYF
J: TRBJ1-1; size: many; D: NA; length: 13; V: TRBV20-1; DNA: TGCAGTGCTAGAGCCTCCGGGACACCTGAAGCTTTCTTT; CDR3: CSARASGTPEAFF
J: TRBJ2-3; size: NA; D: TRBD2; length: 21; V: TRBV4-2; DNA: TGTGCCAGCAGCCAAGAGCCCGGACTAGCGGGAGCTAGTAGGCGCACAGATACGCAGTATTTT; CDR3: CASSQEPGLAGASRRTDTQYF
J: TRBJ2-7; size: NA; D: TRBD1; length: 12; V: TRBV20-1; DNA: TGCAGTGCTATTGACAGGGTCTACGAGCAGTACTTC; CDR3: CSAIDRVYEQYF
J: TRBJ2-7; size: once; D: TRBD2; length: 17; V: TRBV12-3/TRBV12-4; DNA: TGTGCCAGCAGTCCCTCGGGACTAGCGGGAGGATCCCACGAGCAGTACTTC; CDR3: CASSPSGLAGGSHEQYF
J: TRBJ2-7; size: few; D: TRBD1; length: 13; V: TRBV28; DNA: TGTGCCAGCAGTGGGACAGGGTTGCGCGAGCAGTACTTC; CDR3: CASSGTGLREQYF
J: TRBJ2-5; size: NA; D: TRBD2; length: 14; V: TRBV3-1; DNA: TGTGCCAGCAGCCATGAAATGGGCAGGCGGGAGCAGTACTTC; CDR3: CASSHEMGRREQYF
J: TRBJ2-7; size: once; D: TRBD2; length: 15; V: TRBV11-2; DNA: TGTGCCAGCAGCTTAGTAACGGCGGGGGGGTACGAGCAGTACTTC; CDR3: CASSLVTAGGYEQYF
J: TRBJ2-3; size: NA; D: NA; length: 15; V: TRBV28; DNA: TGTGCCAGCATCGATCAGGACTACAAGAAAGATACGCAGTATTTT; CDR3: CASIDQDYKKDTQYF
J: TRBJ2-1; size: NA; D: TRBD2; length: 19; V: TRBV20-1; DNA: TGCAGTGCTAGATCATTGACTAGCGGGATCCCCGGATCACACAATAGGCAGTTCTTC; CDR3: CSARSLTSGIPGSHNRQFF
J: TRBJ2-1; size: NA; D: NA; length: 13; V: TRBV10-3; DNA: TGTGCCATCAGTGATCTCGGGAGAAATGAGCAGTTCTTC; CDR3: CAISDLGRNEQFF
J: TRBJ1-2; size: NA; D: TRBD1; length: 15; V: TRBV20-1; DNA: TGCAGTGCTAGAGCCACAGGGGTCCCCAAGCTTGGCTACACCTTC; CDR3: CSARATGVPKLGYTF
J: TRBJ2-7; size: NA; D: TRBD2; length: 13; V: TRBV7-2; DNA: TGTGCCAGCAGCTTAAGACTAGCTCACGAGCAGTACTTC; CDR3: CASSLRLAHEQYF
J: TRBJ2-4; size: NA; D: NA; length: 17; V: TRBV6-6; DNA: TGTGCCAGCAGTTACTTTGCTGGCTTTGAATCCAAAAACATTCAGTACTTC; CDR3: CASSYFAGFESKNIQYF
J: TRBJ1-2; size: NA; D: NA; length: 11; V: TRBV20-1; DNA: TGCAGTGCTAGGGGGGCCTATGGCTACACCTTC; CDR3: CSARGAYGYTF
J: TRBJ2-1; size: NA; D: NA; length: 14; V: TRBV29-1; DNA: TGCAGCGTTGTAGGGACAAGGGTCTACAATGAGCAGTTCTTC; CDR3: CSVVGTRVYNEQFF
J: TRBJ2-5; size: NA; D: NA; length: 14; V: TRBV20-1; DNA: TGCAGTGCTAGGCCGACTAGGGGGGAAGAGACCCAGTACTTC; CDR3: CSARPTRGEETQYF
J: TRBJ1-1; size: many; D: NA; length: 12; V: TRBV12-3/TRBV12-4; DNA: TGTGCCAGCAGTTTGGGGGACACTGAAGCTTTCTTT; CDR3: CASSLGDTEAFF
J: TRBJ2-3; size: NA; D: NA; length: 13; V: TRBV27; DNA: TGTGCCAGCGGCGGACTACACGCATATACGCAGTATTTT; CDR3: CASGGLHAYTQYF
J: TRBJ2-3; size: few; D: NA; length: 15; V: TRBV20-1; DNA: TGCAGTGCTAGTGGGTTCCAGGGTACCGCAGATACGCAGTATTTT; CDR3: CSASGFQGTADTQYF
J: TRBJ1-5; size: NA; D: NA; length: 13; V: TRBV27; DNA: TGTGCCAGCAGTTGGGGAGTCAATCAGCCCCAGCATTTT; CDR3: CASSWGVNQPQHF
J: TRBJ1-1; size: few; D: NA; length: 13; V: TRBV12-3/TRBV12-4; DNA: TGTGCCAGCAGAGTGGGGTTGAACACTGAAGCTTTCTTT; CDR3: CASRVGLNTEAFF
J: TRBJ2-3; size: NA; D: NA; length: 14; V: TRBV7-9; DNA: TGTGCCAGCAGCTTGGCGGGTAGCATAGATACGCAGTATTTT; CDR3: CASSLAGSIDTQYF
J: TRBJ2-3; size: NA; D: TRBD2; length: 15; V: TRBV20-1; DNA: TGCAGTGCTAGTAGCGGGAGGGCCAACACAGATACGCAGTATTTT; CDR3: CSASSGRANTDTQYF
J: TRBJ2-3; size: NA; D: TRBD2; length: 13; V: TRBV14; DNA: TGTGCCAGCAGCAGACTAGCCCCAGATACGCAGTATTTT; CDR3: CASSRLAPDTQYF
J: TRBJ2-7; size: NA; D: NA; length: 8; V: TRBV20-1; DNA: TGCAGTGCTAGTCTAAGGTACTTC; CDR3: CSASLRYF
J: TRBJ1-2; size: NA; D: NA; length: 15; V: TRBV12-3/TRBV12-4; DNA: TGTGCCAGCAGTTTAAAGGCCCAGGGATTGTATGGCTACACCTTC; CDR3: CASSLKAQGLYGYTF
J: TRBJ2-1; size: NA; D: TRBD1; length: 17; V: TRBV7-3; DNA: TGTGCCAGCAGCCTTAGGGGGCTAACTACCTCCTACAATGAGCAGTTCTTC; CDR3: CASSLRGLTTSYNEQFF
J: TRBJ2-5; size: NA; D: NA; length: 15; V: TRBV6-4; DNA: TGTGCCAGCAGTCGGAATGGGGGCGCAGGAGAGACCCAGTACTTC; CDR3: CASSRNGGAGETQYF
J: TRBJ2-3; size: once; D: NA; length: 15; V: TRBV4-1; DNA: TGCGCCAGCAGCCCCCTCGAGGGAGGTATTGATACGCAGTATTTT; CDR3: CASSPLEGGIDTQYF
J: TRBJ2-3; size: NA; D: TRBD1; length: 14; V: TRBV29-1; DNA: TGCAGCGTTGAGAGGGGGCGCGGCGCAGATACGCAGTATTTT; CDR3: CSVERGRGADTQYF
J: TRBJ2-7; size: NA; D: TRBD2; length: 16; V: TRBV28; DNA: TGTGCCAGCATTAGGGGGTCTAGCGGGGGTGCCTACGAGCAGTACTTC; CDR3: CASIRGSSGGAYEQYF
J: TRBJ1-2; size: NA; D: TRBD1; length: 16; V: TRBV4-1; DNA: TGCGCCAGCAGCGCTCGACAGGGAGGGGCCAACTATGGCTACACCTTC; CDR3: CASSARQGGANYGYTF
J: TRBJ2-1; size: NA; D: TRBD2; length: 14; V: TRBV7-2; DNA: TGTGCCAGCAGCTGGGGACTAGCGTTCGACGAGCAGTTCTTC; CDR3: CASSWGLAFDEQFF
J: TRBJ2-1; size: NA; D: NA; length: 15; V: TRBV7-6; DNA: TGTGCCAGCACCTCGGAGTGGGAGAGTAACAATGAGCAGTTCTTC; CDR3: CASTSEWESNNEQFF
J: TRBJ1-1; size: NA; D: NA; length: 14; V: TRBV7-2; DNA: TGTGCCAGCAGCTGGGACGCTTTGAACACTGAAGCTTTCTTT; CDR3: CASSWDALNTEAFF
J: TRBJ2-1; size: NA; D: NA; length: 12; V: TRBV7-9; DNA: TGTGCCAGCAGCTCTTGGGTCAATGAGCAGTTCTTC; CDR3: CASSSWVNEQFF
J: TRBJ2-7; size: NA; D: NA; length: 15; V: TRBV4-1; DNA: TGCGCCAGCAGCCAAGCTAGCCCAGTAGGTTACGAGCAGTACTTC; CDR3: CASSQASPVGYEQYF
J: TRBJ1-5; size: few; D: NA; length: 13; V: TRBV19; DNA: TGTGCCAGTAGTAGGGACCGCAACCAGCCCCAGCATTTT; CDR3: CASSRDRNQPQHF
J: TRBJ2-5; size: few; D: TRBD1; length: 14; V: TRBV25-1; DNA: TGTGCCAGCAGGAAGGGACAGGCCAAAGAGACCCAGTACTTC; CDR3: CASRKGQAKETQYF
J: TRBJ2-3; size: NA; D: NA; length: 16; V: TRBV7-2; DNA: TGTGCCAGCAGCCCACCACCAAATCTGAGCACAGATACGCAGTATTTT; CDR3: CASSPPPNLSTDTQYF
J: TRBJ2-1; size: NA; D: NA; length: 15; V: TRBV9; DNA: TGTGCCAGCAGCGTAGTGGGCTACACATACAATGAGCAGTTCTTC; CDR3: CASSVVGYTYNEQFF
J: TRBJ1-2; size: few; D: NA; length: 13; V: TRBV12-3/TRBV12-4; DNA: TGTGCCAGCAGTCCCAAAATCTACTATGGCTACACCTTC; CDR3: CASSPKIYYGYTF
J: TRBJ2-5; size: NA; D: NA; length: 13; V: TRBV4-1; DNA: TGCGCCAGCAGCCAAGTCGAGGGAGCGACCCAGTACTTC; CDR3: CASSQVEGATQYF
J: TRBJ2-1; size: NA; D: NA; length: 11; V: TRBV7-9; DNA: TGTGCCAGCAGGCCCGTTCGTGAGCAGTTCTTC; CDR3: CASRPVREQFF
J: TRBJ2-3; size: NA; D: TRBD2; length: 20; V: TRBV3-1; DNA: TGTGCCAGCAGCCAAGACGGGCTAGCGGGAGGGTCATCTAGCACAGATACGCAGTATTTT; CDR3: CASSQDGLAGGSSSTDTQYF
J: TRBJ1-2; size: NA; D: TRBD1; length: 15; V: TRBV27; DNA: TGTGCCAGCAGTCCCTGGACAGGAGACAACTATGGCTACACCTTC; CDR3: CASSPWTGDNYGYTF
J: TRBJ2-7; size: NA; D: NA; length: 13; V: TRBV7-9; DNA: TGTGCCAGCAGCTTCGAGGTCGCCTACGAGCAGTACTTC; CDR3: CASSFEVAYEQYF
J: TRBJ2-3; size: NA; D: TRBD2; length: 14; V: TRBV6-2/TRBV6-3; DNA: TGTGCCAGCAGCTATCTCGGGGAGGGAGATACGCAGTATTTT; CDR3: CASSYLGEGDTQYF
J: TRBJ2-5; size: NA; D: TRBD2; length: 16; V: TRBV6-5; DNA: TGTGCCAGCAGCTCCCAAAGGGCTAGCGGGCAAGAGACCCAGTACTTC; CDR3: CASSSQRASGQETQYF